This entry concerns a single TCR beta chain. Its antigen is unidentified. The CDR3 runs to 14 residues. Germline loops: CDR1 SGDLS, CDR2 YYNGEE. V was cut by 0 bases and J by 4 bases, with 10 bases left in between. The sample comes from a study of OX40 agonist ivuxolimab in advanced cancers. Measured with immunoSEQ multiplex PCR; TCRdb has only the in-frame clones, and not every one. The sample has 45,000 to 65,000 clones, approximately 80% seen once. Study observations and caveats: At 0.1-3.0 mg/kg, partial responders had clonal expansion among the lowest observed.

This TCR came from an adult with an advanced solid tumor such as melanoma, head and neck, liver or kidney cancer. The chain has TRBV9 and TRBJ1-1; no clear D gene. The sample here was CD4+ or CD8+ T cells sorted from blood, taken in a trial of the OX40 agonist ivuxolimab. CDR3 DNA sequence: TGTGCCAGCAGCGTAGGGCTGTCTGGCACTGAAGCTTTCTTT. It is translated as CASSVGLSGTEAFF. The whole variable domain, remainder taken from reference TRBV9 and TRBJ1-1, is DSGVTQTPKHLITATGQRVTLRCSPRSGDLSVYWYQQSLDQGLQFLIQYYNGEERAKGNILERFSAQQFPDLHSELNLSSLELGDSALYFCASSVGLSGTEAFFGQGTRLTVV.